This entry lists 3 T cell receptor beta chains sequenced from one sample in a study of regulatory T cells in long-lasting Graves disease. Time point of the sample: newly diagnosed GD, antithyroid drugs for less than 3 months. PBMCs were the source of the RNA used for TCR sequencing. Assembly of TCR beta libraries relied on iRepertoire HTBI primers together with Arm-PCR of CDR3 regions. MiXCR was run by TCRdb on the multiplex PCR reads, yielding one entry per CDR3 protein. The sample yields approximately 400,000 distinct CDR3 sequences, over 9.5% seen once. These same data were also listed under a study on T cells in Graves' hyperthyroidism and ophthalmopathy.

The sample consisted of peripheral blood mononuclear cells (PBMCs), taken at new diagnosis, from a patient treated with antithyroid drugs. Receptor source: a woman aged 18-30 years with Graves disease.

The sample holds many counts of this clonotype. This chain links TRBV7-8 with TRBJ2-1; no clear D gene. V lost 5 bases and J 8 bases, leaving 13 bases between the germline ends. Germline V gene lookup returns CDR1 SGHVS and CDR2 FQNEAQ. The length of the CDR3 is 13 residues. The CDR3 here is CASSHPRSDEQFF. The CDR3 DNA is TGTGCCAGCAGCCATCCCCGAAGCGATGAGCAGTTCTTC.

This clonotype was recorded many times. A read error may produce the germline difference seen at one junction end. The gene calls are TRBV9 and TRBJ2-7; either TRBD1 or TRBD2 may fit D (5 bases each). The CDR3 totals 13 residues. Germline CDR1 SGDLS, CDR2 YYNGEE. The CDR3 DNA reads TGCGCCAGCAGCGTGGGGGTACACTACGAGCAGTACTTC. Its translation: CASSVGVHYEQYF.

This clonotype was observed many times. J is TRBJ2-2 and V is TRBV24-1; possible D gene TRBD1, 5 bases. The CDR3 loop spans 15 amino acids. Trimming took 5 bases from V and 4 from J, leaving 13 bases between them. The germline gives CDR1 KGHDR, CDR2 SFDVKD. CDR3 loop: CATSGRQLGTGELFF. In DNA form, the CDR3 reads TGTGCCACCAGTGGGAGACAGTTGGGCACCGGGGAGCTGTTTTTT.